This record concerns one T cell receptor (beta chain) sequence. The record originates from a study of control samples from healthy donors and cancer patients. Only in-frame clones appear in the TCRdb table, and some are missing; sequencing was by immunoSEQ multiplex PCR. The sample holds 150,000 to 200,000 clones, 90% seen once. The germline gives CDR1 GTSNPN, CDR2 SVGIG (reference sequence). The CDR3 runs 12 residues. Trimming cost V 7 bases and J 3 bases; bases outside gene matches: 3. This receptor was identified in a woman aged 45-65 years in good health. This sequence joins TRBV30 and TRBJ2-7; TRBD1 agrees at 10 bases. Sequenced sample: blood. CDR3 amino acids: CAYRDRGYEQYF. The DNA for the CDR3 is TGTGCCTACCGGGACAGGGGCTACGAGCAGTACTTC.